This T cell receptor (beta chain) was profiled in a study of blood T cell repertoires in COVID-19 (dated by TCRdb to about 2020). Study-wide context: Samples from collaborators originated in the United States, Italy and Spain and spanned both the acute and convalescent phases of COVID-19. The prospective study material was composed of cDNA or gDNA derived from T cells, B-cell-depleted T cells, or PBMCs. The dataset comprised deeply sampled blood TCRbeta repertoires from subjects exposed to, actively infected with, or recovered from COVID-19. The repertoires were made available in a free public database intended to serve as a resource for research on the immune response to SARS-CoV-2. The samples were drawn from two sources: the first 160 participants of the ongoing ImmuneRACE study, and 1,000 to 1,500 subjects contributed by 6 global collaborators. Sample metadata almost always included a de-identified subject ID, COVID-19 status, age in years and sex. Where HLA class I and class II types were available, the types were taken from metadata supplied by the sample provider, not from assay-based typing. Here is what the overall study found, with its caveats: The amount of clinical and demographic metadata varied by source and participant and was provided uncurated.

TCRbeta CDR3 regions were amplified from genomic DNA using the immunoSEQ Assay, a bias-controlled multiplex PCR. The authors' pipeline ran thus. The number of nucleated cells in each sample was estimated from the amplification of reference gene primers within the assay. To quantify the absolute abundance of each unique TCRbeta CDR3 rearrangement, sequence reads were collapsed and filtered. For each sample, productive Simpson clonality was calculated by taking the square root of Simpson's diversity index across productive rearrangements. What TCRdb holds here is the immuneACCESS table cut down to in-frame rearrangements. Part of the clones is not present; checked against another copy, under half of the missing clones reflect an unresolved V gene, and the others are unexplained. V and J calls and clone size come straight from that table; D and trimming were deduced from the DNA. For this sample there are 200,000 to 300,000 clones; more than 80% appear just once. Of the sample, 5.5% is held by the ten largest clones.

Note on this clone: What this receptor recognizes is not known. No base quality information exists; no much larger clone differs at one position.

The collaborating institutions used their own protocols to collect whole blood in K2EDTA tubes. Collaborator samples were shipped for TCRbeta analysis as frozen whole blood, isolated PBMCs, or DNA extracted from either sample type. The germline V gene supplies CDR1 MDHEN and CDR2 SYDVKM. Its CDR3 holds 12 amino acids, cysteine through phenylalanine. Solely the CDR3 DNA is kept, with 36 bases framed from the first base. Trimming leaves V shorter by 9 bases and J shorter by 4 bases, with the junction holding 6 bases beyond the gene matches. Sample: peripheral blood. This receptor was identified in a human donor in a cohort sampled during active COVID-19. The V and J segments used are TRBV28 and TRBJ2-7; TRBD1 agrees with 7 junctional bases. The CDR3 region: CASLQQGYEQYF. The DNA is as follows: TGTGCCAGTTTACAACAGGGGTACGAGCAGTACTTC.